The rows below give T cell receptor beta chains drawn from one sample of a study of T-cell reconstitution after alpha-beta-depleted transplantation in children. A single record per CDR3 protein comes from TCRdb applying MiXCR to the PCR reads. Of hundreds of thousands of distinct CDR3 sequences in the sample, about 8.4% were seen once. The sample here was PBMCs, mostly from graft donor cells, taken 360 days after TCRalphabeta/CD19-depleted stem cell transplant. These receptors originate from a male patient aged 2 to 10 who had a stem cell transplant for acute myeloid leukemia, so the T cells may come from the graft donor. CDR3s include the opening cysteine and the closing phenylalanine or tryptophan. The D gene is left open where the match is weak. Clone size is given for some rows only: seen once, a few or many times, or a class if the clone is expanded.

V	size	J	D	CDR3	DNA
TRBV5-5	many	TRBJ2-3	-	CASSLGWGTDTQYF	TGTGCCAGCAGCCTAGGGTGGGGCACAGATACGCAGTATTTT
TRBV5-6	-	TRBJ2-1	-	CASSLMGLGNNEQFF	TGTGCCAGCAGCTTGATGGGACTGGGTAACAATGAGCAGTTCTTC
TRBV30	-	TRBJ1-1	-	CAWSGWFRNTEAFF	TGTGCCTGGAGTGGGTGGTTTCGTAACACTGAAGCTTTCTTT
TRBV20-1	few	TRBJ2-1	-	CSASRYPTSSYNEQFF	TGCAGTGCTAGTAGATATCCTACAAGCTCCTACAATGAGCAGTTCTTC
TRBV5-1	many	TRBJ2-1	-	CASSLDDIYNEQFF	TGCGCCAGCAGCTTGGACGATATATACAATGAGCAGTTCTTC
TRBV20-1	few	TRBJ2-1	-	CSARPTRGGNEQFF	TGCAGTGCTAGACCAACGAGGGGCGGCAATGAGCAGTTCTTC
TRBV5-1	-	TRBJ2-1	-	CASSSPQGSYNEQFF	TGCGCCAGCAGCTCCCCACAGGGATCCTACAATGAGCAGTTCTTC
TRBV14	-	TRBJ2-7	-	CASGQAKRSSYEQYF	TGTGCCAGCGGCCAAGCGAAGCGGTCGTCCTACGAGCAGTACTTC
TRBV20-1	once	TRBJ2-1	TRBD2	CSATKGPAGNPVF	TGCAGTGCGACAAAGGGTCCAGCGGGAAATCCGGTCTTC
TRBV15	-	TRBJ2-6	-	CATSRGGTGANVLTF	TGTGCCACCAGCAGAGGGGGGACTGGGGCCAACGTCCTGACTTTC
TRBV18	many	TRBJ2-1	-	CASSRYQRYEQFF	TGTGCCAGCTCACGTTACCAGAGATATGAGCAGTTCTTC
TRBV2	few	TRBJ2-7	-	CASSSREPHYEQYF	TGTGCCAGCAGTAGCCGGGAGCCCCACTACGAGCAGTACTTC
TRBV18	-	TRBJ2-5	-	CASSSPGTQYF	TGTGCCAGCTCCAGCCCAGGGACCCAGTACTTC
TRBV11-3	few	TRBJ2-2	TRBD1	CASSPGTGLSGELFF	TGTGCCAGCAGCCCTGGGACAGGACTATCGGGGGAGCTGTTTTTT
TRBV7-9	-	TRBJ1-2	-	CASSLWAAYGYTF	TGTGCCAGCAGCTTATGGGCAGCTTATGGCTACACCTTC
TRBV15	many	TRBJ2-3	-	CATSRETRADTQYF	TGTGCCACCAGCAGGGAGACTAGGGCCGATACGCAGTATTTT
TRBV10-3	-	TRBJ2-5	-	CAISEDRRTLGAWEETQYF	TGTGCCATCAGTGAGGACAGGAGAACCTTGGGGGCCTGGGAGGAGACCCAGTACTTC
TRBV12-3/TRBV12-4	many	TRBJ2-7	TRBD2	CASSFQGTSGTREQYF	TGTGCCAGCAGTTTCCAAGGGACTAGCGGGACGCGGGAGCAGTACTTC
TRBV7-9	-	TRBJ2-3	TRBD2	CASSLEGGLATDTQYF	TGTGCCAGCAGCTTAGAAGGGGGACTAGCGACAGATACGCAGTATTTT
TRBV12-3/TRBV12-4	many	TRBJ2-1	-	CAVRGAYNEQFF	TGTGCCGTCCGGGGGGCGTACAATGAGCAGTTCTTC
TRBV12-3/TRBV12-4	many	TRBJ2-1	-	CASTPWDLEQFF	TGTGCCAGCACCCCTTGGGATCTTGAGCAGTTCTTC
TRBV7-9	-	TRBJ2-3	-	CASSLLSSGLGTDTQYF	TGTGCCAGCAGCTTATTGTCGAGCGGACTTGGCACAGATACGCAGTATTTT
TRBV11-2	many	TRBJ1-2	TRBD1	CASVSAGQGEYGYTF	TGTGCCAGCGTCTCTGCTGGGCAGGGGGAGTATGGCTACACCTTC
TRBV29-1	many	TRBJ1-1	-	CSVALNTEAFF	TGCAGCGTTGCTCTGAACACTGAAGCTTTCTTT
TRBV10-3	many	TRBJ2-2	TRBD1	CAITGGTGELFF	TGTGCCATCACAGGGGGCACCGGGGAGCTGTTTTTT
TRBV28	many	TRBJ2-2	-	CASTGVAWTGELFF	TGTGCCAGCACAGGGGTCGCGTGGACCGGGGAGCTGTTTTTT
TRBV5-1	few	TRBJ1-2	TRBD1	CASSLGTGKYGYTF	TGCGCCAGCAGCTTGGGGACAGGGAAATACGGCTACACCTTC
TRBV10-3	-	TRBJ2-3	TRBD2	CAIRASGGADTQYF	TGTGCCATCAGGGCTAGCGGGGGGGCAGATACGCAGTATTTT
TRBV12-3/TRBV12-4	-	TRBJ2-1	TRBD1	CASSWDRVDSYNEQFF	TGTGCCAGCAGTTGGGACAGGGTCGACTCCTACAATGAGCAGTTCTTC
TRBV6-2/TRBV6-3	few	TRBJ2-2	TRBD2	CASSYGLAGGVTGELFF	TGTGCCAGCAGTTACGGACTAGCGGGAGGGGTCACCGGGGAGCTGTTTTTT
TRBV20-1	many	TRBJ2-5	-	CSARGDPLSQETQYF	TGCAGTGCTAGGGGGGACCCTCTTTCCCAAGAGACCCAGTACTTC
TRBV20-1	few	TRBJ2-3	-	CSASAAKPSTDTQYF	TGCAGTGCTAGTGCGGCGAAGCCTAGCACAGATACGCAGTATTTT
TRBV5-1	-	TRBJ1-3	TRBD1	CASSFLTGTAGNTIYF	TGCGCCAGCAGCTTCCTTACCGGGACAGCTGGAAACACCATATATTTT
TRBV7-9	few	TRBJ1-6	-	CASSLVGPGRGLHNSPLHF	TGTGCCAGCAGCTTAGTAGGGCCGGGCAGGGGTCTTCATAATTCACCCCTCCACTTT
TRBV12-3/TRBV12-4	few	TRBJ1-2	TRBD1	CATLGQGAGGYTF	TGTGCCACCCTGGGACAGGGGGCAGGTGGCTACACCTTC
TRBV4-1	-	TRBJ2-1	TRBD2	CASSQARSSGREQFF	TGCGCCAGCAGCCAAGCGCGTTCTAGCGGGCGTGAGCAGTTCTTC
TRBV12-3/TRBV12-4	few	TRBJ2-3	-	CASSLRGNTDTQYF	TGTGCCAGCAGTTTAAGGGGTAACACAGATACGCAGTATTTT
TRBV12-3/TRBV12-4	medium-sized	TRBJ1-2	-	CASSFNSLDRRGYGYTF	TGTGCCAGCAGTTTTAACTCCTTGGACCGCCGGGGCTATGGCTACACCTTC
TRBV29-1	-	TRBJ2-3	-	CSVGRDGTDTQYF	TGCAGCGTTGGGAGAGACGGCACAGATACGCAGTATTTT
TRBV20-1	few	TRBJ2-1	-	CSARQGWSDEQFF	TGCAGTGCTAGACAGGGGTGGTCCGATGAGCAGTTCTTC
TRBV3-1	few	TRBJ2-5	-	CASSYGTGETQYF	TGTGCCAGCAGCTACGGGACTGGGGAGACCCAGTACTTC
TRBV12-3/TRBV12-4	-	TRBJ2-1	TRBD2	CASSLKASGGKYNEQFF	TGTGCCAGCAGTTTAAAGGCTAGCGGGGGGAAATACAATGAGCAGTTCTTC
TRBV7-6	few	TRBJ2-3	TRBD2	CASSPFGLAGVGADTQYF	TGTGCCAGCAGCCCTTTCGGACTAGCGGGAGTGGGGGCAGATACGCAGTATTTT
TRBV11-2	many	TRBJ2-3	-	CASSLVGDAGVSDTQYF	TGTGCCAGCAGCTTAGTCGGAGACGCCGGAGTCTCAGATACGCAGTATTTT
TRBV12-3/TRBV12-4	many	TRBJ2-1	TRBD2	CASSLAPSGSYNEQFF	TGTGCCAGCAGTTTAGCGCCTAGCGGCAGTTACAATGAGCAGTTCTTC
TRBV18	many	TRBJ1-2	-	CASSEGTGAFYGYTF	TGTGCCAGCTCAGAAGGAACCGGGGCCTTCTATGGCTACACCTTC
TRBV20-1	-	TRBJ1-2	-	CSARGSRGNDGYTF	TGCAGTGCTAGGGGATCCAGGGGAAACGATGGCTACACCTTC
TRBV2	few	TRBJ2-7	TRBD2	CASSDRTSVAYEQYF	TGTGCCAGCAGTGACCGGACTAGCGTTGCCTACGAGCAGTACTTC
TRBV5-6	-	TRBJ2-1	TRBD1	CASSLIWGQGWSDEQFF	TGTGCCAGCAGCTTGATTTGGGGACAGGGGTGGTCCGATGAGCAGTTCTTC
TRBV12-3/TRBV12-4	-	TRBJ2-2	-	CASSPLEAGELFF	TGTGCCAGCAGCCCTTTGGAGGCCGGGGAGCTGTTTTTT
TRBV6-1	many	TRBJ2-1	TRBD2	CASSGGLAGAHEQFF	TGTGCCAGCAGCGGCGGACTAGCGGGAGCCCATGAGCAGTTCTTC
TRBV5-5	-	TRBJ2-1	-	CASSLTGESSYNEQFF	TGTGCCAGCAGCTTAACAGGAGAGAGCTCCTACAATGAGCAGTTCTTC
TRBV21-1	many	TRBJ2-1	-	CASSQQSSYNEQFF	TGTGCCAGCAGCCAACAAAGCTCCTACAATGAGCAGTTCTTC
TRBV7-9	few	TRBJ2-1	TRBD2	CASSRRLAGAVEQFF	TGTGCCAGCAGCCGACGACTAGCGGGAGCAGTCGAGCAGTTCTTC
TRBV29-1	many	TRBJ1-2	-	CSVEAGQTFYGYTF	TGCAGCGTTGAAGCAGGACAGACTTTTTATGGCTACACCTTC